This T cell receptor beta chain is from a study of T cells in Graves' hyperthyroidism and ophthalmopathy. The TCR beta CDR3 regions underwent amplification using RNA transcripts as the source. During a first-round RT-PCR of the TCR CDR3, the HTBI primer set was used. Using its own MiXCR run on the multiplex PCR reads, TCRdb lists one record per CDR3 protein. This sample carries fewer than 350,000 distinct CDR3 sequences, about an eighth of them seen once, and the ten largest clones take 7% to 8.5%. Uncontrolled infection, other autoimmune disease, pregnancy or lactation disqualified patients from enrolment. Predating any ophthalmopathy symptoms, the blood sample was taken at first hyperthyroidism diagnosis. There are many counts of this clonotype. Source material: blood. This sequence was found in a woman aged 30 to 39 with Graves' hyperthyroidism that later progressed to Graves' ophthalmopathy.

The CDR3 loop reads CARDGTGELFF. In nucleotides, the CDR3 is TGTGCCAGGGACGGCACCGGGGAGCTGTTTTTT. The chain combines TRBV7-9 with TRBJ2-2; the D is unclear. This CDR3 contains 11 residues. The ends were cut back, 9 bases at V and 4 bases at J, with 6 bases in the middle. The germline V gene has CDR1 SEHNR and CDR2 FQNEAQ (reference sequence).